What follows is one T cell receptor (beta chain) and its context. Clones were sequenced by immunoSEQ multiplex PCR, and TCRdb holds only the in-frame ones, with some missing. The profile shows about 160,000 clones, roughly 90% of them singletons. Trimming took 4 bases from V and 0 from J, leaving 11 bases between them. The germline CDR1 and CDR2 sequences are SGHRS and YFSETQ. The CDR3 consists of 14 residues. This specimen belongs to a study of T cell responses to AZD1222 COVID-19 vaccine. The rearrangement joins TRBV5-1 to TRBJ2-7; no definite D call. The TCR originated in an adult who received the AZD1222 COVID-19 vaccine. Sequencing was performed on peripheral blood, taken 28 days after the second AZD1222 dose. The CDR3 DNA reads TGCGCCAGCAGCCTCCTTGACAACTCCTACGAGCAGTACTTC. Translation gives CASSLLDNSYEQYF.